This T cell receptor (beta chain) was captured in a study of T cells in Graves' hyperthyroidism and ophthalmopathy. Lactation, pregnancy, other autoimmune disease or uncontrolled infection excluded patients. This clonotype was counted between two and nine times. RNA transcripts were the template for amplifying TCR beta CDR3 regions. HTBI primers were the set used in a first-round RT-PCR of the TCR CDR3. TCRdb re-called the multiplex PCR reads through MiXCR, storing one row per CDR3 protein. Here the sample spans some 400,000 distinct CDR3 sequences, over 11% being singletons. Sequencing was done on a sample of blood. This clonotype originated in an older woman with Graves' hyperthyroidism.

The CDR3 sequence is CASSLGVKNTGELFF. The CDR3, as DNA: TGTGCCAGCAGTTTAGGGGTCAAGAACACCGGGGAGCTGTTTTTT. This chain links TRBV27 with TRBJ2-2, with no clear D. The length of the CDR3 is 15 residues. V lost 2 bases, J lost 1 base, and 8 bases lay in between. From germline, CDR1 is MNHEY and CDR2 SMNVEV (reference sequence).